The next 10 T cell receptor beta chains were all read from a single sample in a study of T-cell reconstitution after alpha-beta-depleted transplantation in children. The TCRbeta library incorporated unique molecular identifiers. Using its own MiXCR run on the PCR reads, TCRdb lists one record per CDR3 protein. The profile shows a few hundred thousand distinct CDR3 sequences, about 9.3% of them singletons. The sequencing used PBMCs from the stem cell graft donor, collected from the stem cell graft. The origin of the receptors is a human donor who donated a stem cell graft to a child with acute lymphoblastic leukemia.

This clonotype was detected many times. CDR3 DNA sequence: TGTGCCAGCAGCTTAAATTCCAGGACTGGGGGGGAGACCCAGTACTTC. It specifies CASSLNSRTGGETQYF. The chain carries TRBV7-3 and TRBJ2-5, with a tentative D call TRBD2 (6 bases). The CDR3 is 16 residues long. The V end was cut by 1 base, the J end by 5 bases, with 17 bases between. Germline lookup yields CDR1 SGHTA and CDR2 FQGTGA.

This clonotype has more than one count but fewer than ten. This rearrangement joins TRBV20-1 to TRBJ2-5, with TRBD2 matching over 8 bases. J lost 1 base, V lost 4 bases, and 8 bases had no gene match. The length of the CDR3 is 15 residues. In germline, CDR1 is DFQATT, CDR2 SNEGSKA (reference sequence). The CDR3 spells CSATGLAQIQETQYF. The CDR3 DNA follows: TGCAGTGCTACCGGACTAGCACAAATCCAAGAGACCCAGTACTTC.

This clonotype was observed a few times. The chain has TRBV12-3 or TRBV12-4 and TRBJ1-4, with D uncertain. V gave up 3 bases and J gave up 7 bases, with 18 bases separating them. The CDR3 covers 16 residues. The CDR3 is CASSLYGDRAIEKLFF. CDR3 DNA: TGTGCCAGCAGTTTGTACGGGGATCGGGCGATTGAAAAACTGTTTTTT.

V and J are TRBV12-3 or TRBV12-4 and TRBJ2-1; the match to TRBD2 covers 9 bases. CDR3 length equals 16 residues. The junction had 9 bases not matched to a gene; V was cut back by 5 bases and J by 4 bases. For the CDR3, the DNA is TGTGCCAGCAGTCCCCTAGAGGGACTAGCATACAATGAGCAGTTCTTC. This encodes CASSPLEGLAYNEQFF.

This clonotype was observed at least ten times. The chain uses TRBV20-1 and TRBJ2-7; 11 bases line up with TRBD2. The CDR3 extends over 17 amino acids. The V gene end was trimmed by 3 bases and the J gene end by 1 base; junction bases not matched to a gene: 11. Germline V CDR1 and CDR2: DFQATT, SNEGSKA (reference sequence). CDR3 in DNA: TGCAGTGCTAGGCACGCCCCGGGACTAGCGGCTTCCTACGAGCAGTACTTC. Encoded protein: CSARHAPGLAASYEQYF.

At least ten counts were recorded for this clonotype. V gene TRBV29-1 combines with J gene TRBJ2-2, with D hard to call. CDR1 is SQVTM, CDR2 ANQGSEA, per germline. The CDR3 is made up of 14 amino acids. Between the trimmed V and J ends, which lost 5 bases and 0 bases, there was a span of 10 bases. CDR3 nucleotides: TGCAGCGTTTTCGACATCGCGAACACCGGGGAGCTGTTTTTT. Its protein is CSVFDIANTGELFF.

The V and J genes are TRBV28 and TRBJ2-7; D gene uncertain. The V gene lost 6 bases and the J gene lost 2 bases, with 11 bases spanning the gap. Germline CDR1 is MDHEN and CDR2 is SYDVKM. The CDR3 is 13 residues long. This chain's CDR3 is CASRPPDAYEQYF. The CDR3 coding sequence is TGTGCCAGCAGACCGCCCGACGCCTACGAGCAGTACTTC.

This clonotype was seen a handful of times. The V and J genes are TRBV10-3 and TRBJ2-7; D is ambiguous. Per germline, CDR1 ENHRY and CDR2 SYGVKD. The CDR3 has 13 amino acids. Trimming stripped 0 bases from V and 4 bases from J, with 7 bases between. The CDR3 nucleotides are TGTGCCATCAGTGAGTCCCAGGCTTACGAGCAGTACTTC. Translating gives CAISESQAYEQYF.

This clonotype has a count of ten or more. V gene TRBV7-2 combines with J gene TRBJ1-4; D is unresolved. The CDR3 loop spans 13 amino acids. V lost 3 bases and J 5 bases, leaving 7 bases between the germline ends. The germline V gene encodes CDR1 SGHTA and CDR2 FQGNSA. The CDR3 DNA follows: TGTGCCAGCAGCTTCAGACCAAATGAAAAACTGTTTTTT. Encoded protein: CASSFRPNEKLFF. Full variable domain (rest looked up from reference TRBV7-2 and TRBJ1-4): GAGVSQSPSNKVTEKGKDVELRCDPISGHTALYWYRQSLGQGLEFLIYFQGNSAPDKSGLPSDRFSAERTGGSVSTLTIQRTQQEDSAVYLCASSFRPNEKLFFGSGTQLSVL.

This clonotype was detected only a few times. The chain uses TRBV2 and TRBJ2-7; D possibly corresponds to TRBD2 (6 bases). Trimming shortened V by 1 base and J by 6 bases, and 13 bases separated the two germline ends. Germline V gene sequence: CDR1 SNHLY, CDR2 FYNNEI. The CDR3 spans 14 residues. The CDR3 DNA is TGTGCCAGCAGTGAAGTGGCTAGCGTGGGCGAGCAGTACTTC. It is translated as CASSEVASVGEQYF. Full variable domain (missing parts from reference TRBV2 and TRBJ2-7): EPEVTQTPSHQVTQMGQEVILRCVPISNHLYFYWYRQILGQKVEFLVSFYNNEISEKSEIFDDQFSVERPDGSNFTLKIRSTKLEDSAMYFCASSEVASVGEQYFGPGTRLTVT.